A single sample gave rise to the 10 T cell receptor beta chains below, sequenced in a study of blood T cells in healthy people across ages. Alongside a J-beta primer mix, a sample-barcoded 5' primer served in a second PCR lasting 7 to 11 cycles. TCRdb re-derived calls from the 5' RACE reads in MiXCR, one entry per CDR3 protein. Seen here are about 280,000 distinct CDR3 sequences, 25% to 30% observed once, and the top ten hold approximately 28%. The sample consisted of blood. These TCRs come from a woman aged 65 to 85 in good health.

A few counts support this clonotype. The V call is TRBV5-1, the J call TRBJ1-2, with 10 nucleotides matching TRBD1. Germline V CDR1 and CDR2: SGHRS, YFSETQ. The CDR3 sequence is 15 residues long. After removal of 3 bases from V and 5 bases from J, the junction contained 7 bases not matched to a gene. The CDR3 protein is CASSSGQGFRYGYTF. The CDR3 DNA reads TGCGCCAGCAGCTCGGGACAGGGGTTCCGTTATGGCTACACCTTC.

The V call is TRBV11-3, the J call TRBJ2-4; 8 bases match TRBD1. The germline V gene has CDR1 SGHNT and CDR2 YENEEA. The CDR3 sequence is 16 residues long. V lost 5 bases and J lost 0; bases outside the gene matches: 6. As DNA, the CDR3 is TGTGCCAGCAGCCTTAGGACAGGGTTAGCCAAAAACATTCAGTACTTC. Its translation is CASSLRTGLAKNIQYF.

This rearrangement joins TRBV5-1 to TRBJ2-5, with a possible D match to TRBD2 (6 bases). The J call may be faulty, since TRBJ2-7 better matches the DNA end. The germline V gene has CDR1 SGHRS and CDR2 YFSETQ. The CDR3 consists of 15 residues. The CDR3 region is CASSLGGGRSYEQYF. The CDR3 DNA follows: TGCGCCAGCAGCTTGGGAGGTGGGAGGTCCTACGAGCAGTACTTC.

Regarding this clonotype: This sequence may be a read error, since a much larger clone differs from it by one base. This chain connects TRBV14 to TRBJ2-3, with no clear D. Germline CDR1 and CDR2: SGHDN and FVKESK. The CDR3 extends over 13 amino acids. The CDR3 is CASSQDMADMQYF. In DNA, the CDR3 is TGTGCCAGCAGCCAAGATATGGCAGATATGCAGTATTTT.

This clonotype occurred a few times. The genes are TRBV29-1 and TRBJ2-7; TRBD2 aligns across 7 bases. The DNA end lines up better with TRBJ2-5; the J call may be wrong. The CDR3 extends over 15 amino acids. Germline V CDR1 and CDR2: SQVTM, ANQGSEA. This chain's CDR3 is CSVEFLAAYQETQYF. CDR3 in DNA: TGCAGCGTTGAATTCCTAGCGGCCTACCAAGAGACCCAGTACTTC.

This sequence joins TRBV20-1 and TRBJ2-7; D remains unclear. V was trimmed by 0 bases and J by 4 bases, leaving 10 bases between them. Germline-derived CDR1 and CDR2 are DFQATT and SNEGSKA (reference sequence). The length of the CDR3 is 13 residues. In nucleotides, the CDR3 is TGCAGTGCTAGAGACCGGCCTGAGTACGAGCAGTACTTC. Its translation: CSARDRPEYEQYF.

This clonotype appeared many times. V usage is TRBV4-2 and J usage is TRBJ1-4; 9 nucleotides agree with TRBD1. Trimming at V came to 2 bases and at J to 8 bases, leaving 9 bases not matched to a gene. CDR3 size: 16 residues. Germline assignment: CDR1 LGHNA and CDR2 YNFKEQ. CDR3 sequence: CASSQSQGAGGEKLFF. Here the CDR3 DNA reads TGTGCCAGCAGCCAATCACAGGGGGCGGGCGGCGAAAAACTGTTTTTT.

The CDR3 reads CASNGGGSSYNEQFF. For the CDR3, the DNA is TGTGCCAGCAATGGCGGGGGGTCCTCCTACAATGAGCAGTTCTTC. The chain uses TRBV7-2 and TRBJ2-1, with 8 bases aligning to TRBD2. Germline V gene sequence: CDR1 SGHTA, CDR2 FQGNSA. V was pared by 7 bases and J by 0 bases, with 5 bases of the junction left unmatched. This CDR3 region has 15 residues.

The chain links TRBV20-1 to TRBJ2-3, with D maybe TRBD1 (7 bases). The germline V gene has CDR1 DFQATT and CDR2 SNEGSKA (reference sequence). The CDR3 loop spans 13 amino acids. The ends were cut back, 2 bases at V and 9 bases at J, with 15 bases in the middle. For the CDR3, the DNA is TGCAGTGCTAGACAGGAGGGACAGAGGACGCAGTATTTT. Its protein is CSARQEGQRTQYF.

The chain links TRBV5-6 to TRBJ2-4; weak D call: TRBD1 (5 bases). The CDR3 extends over 13 amino acids. V gave up 0 bases and J gave up 6 bases, with 7 bases separating them. Germline assignment: CDR1 SGHDT and CDR2 YYEEEE. The DNA of the CDR3 is TGTGCCAGCAGCTTGGGACAGTCAAACATTCAGTACTTC. Translating gives CASSLGQSNIQYF.